These 11 T cell receptor beta chains were sequenced from one sample in a study of PD-1 blockade in classical Hodgkin lymphoma. TCRdb keeps only in-frame clones here, not all; method: immunoSEQ multiplex PCR. The table has tens of thousands of clones, 65% to 80% seen once. No patient escaped relapse after autologous stem cell transplantation, and brentuximab vedotin exposure varied. Magnetic depletion of unwanted cells isolated CD4+ T cells from thawed PBMCs. The sequencing used CD4+ T cells from blood, collected at baseline. The receptors here all came from a human donor with classical Hodgkin lymphoma.

The sample holds one count of this clone. The J gene is TRBJ2-5, the V gene TRBV28, with D uncertain. The V end was cut by 2 bases, the J end by 5 bases, with 3 bases between. The CDR3 length is 11 residues. Germline V CDR1 and CDR2: MDHEN, SYDVKM. The CDR3 sequence: CASSLLETQYF. As DNA, the CDR3 is TGTGCCAGCAGTTTACTCGAGACCCAGTACTTC.

This clone was counted a single time. The chain combines TRBV6-5 with TRBJ1-1; 7 bases agree with TRBD1. CDR1 MNHEY and CDR2 SVGAGI come from the germline V gene. The trim removed 6 bases at V and 7 bases at J, leaving 8 bases unmatched. The CDR3 is 13 residues long. This CDR3 is CASSRQGDGEAFF. The CDR3 DNA sequence: TGTGCCAGCAGCCGACAGGGTGACGGTGAAGCTTTCTTT.

This clone was observed a handful of times. V is TRBV28 and J is TRBJ1-1; D is uncertain. Trimming cost V 3 bases and J 6 bases, with 11 bases left between them. Per germline, CDR1 MDHEN and CDR2 SYDVKM. The CDR3 is 13 amino acids. The CDR3 DNA reads as TGTGCCAGCAGTTTGACCCCGGACGCTGAAGCTTTCTTT. This codes for CASSLTPDAEAFF.

The J gene is TRBJ2-7, the V gene TRBV6-5; 9 bases match TRBD2. The V gene's germline CDR1 is MNHEY and CDR2 SVGAGI. V dropped 7 bases and J dropped 6; count of bases not matched to a gene: 7. The CDR3 loop spans 13 amino acids. The DNA for the CDR3 is TGTGCCAGCACCCGCGGGGGGGCGTTCGAGCAGTACTTC. The encoded protein is CASTRGGAFEQYF.

The CDR3 coding sequence is TGTGCCATCAGTGAGTCCGAGCGGGTGGACAATGAGCAGTTCTTC. Protein product: CAISESERVDNEQFF. This chain links TRBV10-3 with TRBJ2-1; a weak D match, TRBD2 (6 bases). CDR1 is ENHRY and CDR2 is SYGVKD in the germline V gene. Trimming took off 0 bases at V and 5 bases at J, with 11 bases between the two ends. The length of the CDR3 is 15 residues.

CDR3 sequence: CASSVVPGAVYGYTF. DNA for the CDR3: TGTGCCAGCAGTGTGGTTCCGGGGGCGGTCTATGGCTACACCTTC. The chain joins TRBV6-1 to TRBJ1-2; D possibly corresponds to TRBD1 (6 bases). Trimming took off 4 bases at V and 4 bases at J, with 16 bases between the two ends. The germline V gene has CDR1 MNHNS and CDR2 SASEGT. The CDR3 consists of 15 residues.

This chain links TRBV27 with TRBJ2-6; no reliable D call. In germline, CDR1 is MNHEY, CDR2 SMNVEV (reference sequence). The V end was cut by 6 bases, the J end by 0 bases, with 9 bases between. This CDR3 is 15 amino acids long. This chain's CDR3 is CASRPSGSGANVLTF. The CDR3 DNA reads as TGTGCCAGCAGACCCTCAGGCTCTGGGGCCAACGTCCTGACTTTC.

The chain is built from TRBV19 and TRBJ1-1; TRBD1 agrees at 8 bases. V was pared by 7 bases and J by 4 bases, with 8 bases of the junction left unmatched. The CDR3 length is 14 residues. Germline-derived CDR1 and CDR2 are LNHDA and SQIVND (reference sequence). As DNA, the CDR3 is TGTGCCAGTACCGAGAACAGGGGGAGCACTGAAGCTTTCTTT. Translation: CASTENRGSTEAFF.

The V and J genes are TRBV18 and TRBJ2-2; D may be TRBD2 (5 bases). V was cut by 5 bases and J by 1 base, with 8 bases left in between. From germline, CDR1 is KGHSH and CDR2 LQKENI. The CDR3 has 14 residues. In DNA, the CDR3 is TGTGCCAGCTCATACGGAGGGAACACCGGGGAGCTGTTTTTT. Translation gives CASSYGGNTGELFF.

The chain joins TRBV6-5 to TRBJ1-1; 7 nucleotides line up with TRBD1. Looked up from germline, CDR1 is MNHEY and CDR2 is SVGAGI. The CDR3 covers 15 residues. The V and J ends lost 2 bases and 0 bases, in that order; junction bases with no gene match: 3. CDR3 loop: CASSYLQGLNTEAFF. The CDR3 bases are TGTGCCAGCAGTTACCTACAGGGGCTGAACACTGAAGCTTTCTTT.

This chain connects TRBV14 to TRBJ2-5; D gene uncertain. Germline CDR1 SGHDN, CDR2 FVKESK. The V end lost 1 base, the J end lost 5 bases, and 11 bases lay between the germline ends. The CDR3 loop spans 14 amino acids. This CDR3 reads CASSQAGLEETQYF. CDR3 DNA sequence: TGTGCCAGCAGCCAAGCAGGCCTGGAGGAGACCCAGTACTTC.